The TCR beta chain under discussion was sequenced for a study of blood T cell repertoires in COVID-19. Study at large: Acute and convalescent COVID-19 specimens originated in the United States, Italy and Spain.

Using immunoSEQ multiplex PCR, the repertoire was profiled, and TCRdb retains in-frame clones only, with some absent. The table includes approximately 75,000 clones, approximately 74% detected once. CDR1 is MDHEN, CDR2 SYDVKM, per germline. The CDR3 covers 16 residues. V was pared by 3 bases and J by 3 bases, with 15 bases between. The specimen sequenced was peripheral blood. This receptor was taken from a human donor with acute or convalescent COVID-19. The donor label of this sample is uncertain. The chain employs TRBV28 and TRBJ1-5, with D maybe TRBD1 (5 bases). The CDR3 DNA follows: TGTGCCAGCAGTTTTAGTGGATTAGGGGACAATCAGCCCCAGCATTTT. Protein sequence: CASSFSGLGDNQPQHF.